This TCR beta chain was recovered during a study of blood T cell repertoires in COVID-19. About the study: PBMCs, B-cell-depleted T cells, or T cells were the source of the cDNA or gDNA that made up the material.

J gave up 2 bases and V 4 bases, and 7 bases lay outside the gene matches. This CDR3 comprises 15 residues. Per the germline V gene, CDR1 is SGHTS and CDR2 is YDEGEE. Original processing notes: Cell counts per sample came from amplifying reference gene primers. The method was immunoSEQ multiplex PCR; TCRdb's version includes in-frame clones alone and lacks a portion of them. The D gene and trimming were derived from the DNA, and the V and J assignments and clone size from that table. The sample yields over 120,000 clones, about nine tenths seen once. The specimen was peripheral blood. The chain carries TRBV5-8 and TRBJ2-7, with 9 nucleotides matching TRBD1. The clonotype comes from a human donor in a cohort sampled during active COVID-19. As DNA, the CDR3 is TGTGCCAGCAGCCTGGACAGGGGAGGCCCCTACGAGCAGTACTTC. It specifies CASSLDRGGPYEQYF.